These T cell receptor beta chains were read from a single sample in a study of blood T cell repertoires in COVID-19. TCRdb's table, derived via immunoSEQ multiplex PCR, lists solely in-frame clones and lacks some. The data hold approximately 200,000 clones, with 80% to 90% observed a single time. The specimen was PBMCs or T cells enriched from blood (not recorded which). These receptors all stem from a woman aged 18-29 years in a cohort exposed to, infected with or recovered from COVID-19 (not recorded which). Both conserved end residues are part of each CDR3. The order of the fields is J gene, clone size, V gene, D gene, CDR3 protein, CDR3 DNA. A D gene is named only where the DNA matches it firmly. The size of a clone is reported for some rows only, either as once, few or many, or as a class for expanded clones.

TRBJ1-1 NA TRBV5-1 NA CASSPENTGGQRAFF TGCGCCAGCAGCCCGGAGAACACAGGAGGGCAAAGAGCTTTCTTT
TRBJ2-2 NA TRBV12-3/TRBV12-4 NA CASSLGSGGELFF TGTGCCAGCAGTTTGGGGAGCGGGGGGGAGCTGTTTTTT
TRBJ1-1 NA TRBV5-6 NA CASSLAAGDAGAFF TGTGCCAGCAGCTTGGCGGCGGGGGACGCGGGAGCTTTCTTT
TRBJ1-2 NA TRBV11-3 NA CASSLESNYGYTF TGTGCCAGCAGCTTAGAGAGCAACTATGGCTACACCTTC
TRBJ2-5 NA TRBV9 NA CASSVAPRTDQETQYF TGTGCCAGCAGCGTAGCTCCCAGAACCGATCAAGAGACCCAGTACTTC
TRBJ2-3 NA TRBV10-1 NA CASSGGPGSTDTQYF TGCGCCAGCAGCGGGGGGCCAGGAAGCACAGATACGCAGTATTTT
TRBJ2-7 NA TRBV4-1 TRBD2 CASSQDGGTRAYEQYF TGCGCCAGCAGCCAAGATGGTGGGACTAGGGCCTACGAGCAGTACTTC
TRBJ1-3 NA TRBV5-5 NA CASSLVGPDSFGNTIYF TGTGCCAGCAGCTTGGTTGGCCCGGACAGTTTCGGAAACACCATATATTTT
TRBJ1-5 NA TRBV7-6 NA CASSLSPNQPQHF TGTGCCAGCAGCCTTAGCCCCAATCAGCCCCAGCATTTT
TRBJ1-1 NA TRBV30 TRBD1 CAWAQGGTEAFF TGTGCCTGGGCTCAGGGGGGCACTGAAGCTTTCTTT
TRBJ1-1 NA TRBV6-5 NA CASSGYTEAFF TGTGCCAGCTCGGGGTACACTGAAGCTTTCTTT
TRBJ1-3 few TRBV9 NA CASSASFPGNTIYF TGTGCCAGCAGCGCCAGTTTTCCTGGAAACACCATATATTTT
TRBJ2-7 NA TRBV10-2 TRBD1 CASKTGPYEQYF TGCGCCAGCAAGACAGGGCCCTACGAGCAGTACTTC
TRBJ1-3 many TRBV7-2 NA CASSLVRAGNTIYF TGTGCCAGCAGCTTAGTCAGGGCTGGAAACACCATATATTTT
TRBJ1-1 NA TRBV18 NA CASSPPHGNTEAFF TGTGCCAGCTCACCACCCCACGGGAACACTGAAGCTTTCTTT
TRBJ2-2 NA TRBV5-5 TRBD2 CASSLEPGRTGELFF TGTGCCAGCAGCTTGGAACCCGGGAGGACCGGGGAGCTGTTTTTT
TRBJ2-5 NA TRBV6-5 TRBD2 CASSTPAGGQETQYF TGTGCCAGCAGCACCCCCGCGGGGGGTCAAGAGACCCAGTACTTC
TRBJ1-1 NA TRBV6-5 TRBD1 CASSITGGSEAFF TGTGCCAGCAGTATCACAGGGGGCTCTGAAGCTTTCTTT
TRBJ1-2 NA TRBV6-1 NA CASSELWDWVAGYTF TGTGCCAGCAGTGAACTGTGGGACTGGGTAGCTGGCTACACCTTC
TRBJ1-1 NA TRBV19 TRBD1 CASSIKDRGRAEAFF TGTGCCAGTAGTATAAAGGACAGGGGGCGCGCTGAAGCTTTCTTT
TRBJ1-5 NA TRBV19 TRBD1 CASSATGGMSNQPQHF TGTGCCAGTAGCGCGACAGGGGGTATGAGCAATCAGCCCCAGCATTTT
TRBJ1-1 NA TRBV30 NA CAWTRQVDTEAFF TGTGCCTGGACCCGACAGGTGGACACTGAAGCTTTCTTT
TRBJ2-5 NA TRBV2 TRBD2 CASSERGVIVGTQYF TGTGCCAGCAGTGAACGGGGGGTTATCGTCGGGACCCAGTACTTC
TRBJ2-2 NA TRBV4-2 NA CASSQANLATGELFF TGTGCCAGCAGCCAAGCTAATTTAGCCACCGGGGAGCTGTTTTTT